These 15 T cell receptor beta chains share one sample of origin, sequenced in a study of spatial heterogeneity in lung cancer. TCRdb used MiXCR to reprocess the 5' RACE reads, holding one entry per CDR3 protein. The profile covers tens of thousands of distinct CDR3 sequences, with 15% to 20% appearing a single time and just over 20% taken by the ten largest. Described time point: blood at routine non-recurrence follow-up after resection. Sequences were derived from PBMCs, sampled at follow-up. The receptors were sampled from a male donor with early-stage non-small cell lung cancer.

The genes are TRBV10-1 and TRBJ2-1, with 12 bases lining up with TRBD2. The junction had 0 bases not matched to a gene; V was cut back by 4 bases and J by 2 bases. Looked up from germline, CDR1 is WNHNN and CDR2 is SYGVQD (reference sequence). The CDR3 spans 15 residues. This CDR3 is CASSGTSGTYNEQFF. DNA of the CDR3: TGCGCCAGCAGTGGGACTAGCGGGACCTACAATGAGCAGTTCTTC.

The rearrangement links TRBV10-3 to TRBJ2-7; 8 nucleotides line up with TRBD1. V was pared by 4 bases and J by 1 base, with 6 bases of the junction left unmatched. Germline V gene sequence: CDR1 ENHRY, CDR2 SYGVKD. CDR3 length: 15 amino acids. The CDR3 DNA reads TGTGCCATCAGTGGGCGGGACAGGTCTTCCTACGAGCAGTACTTC. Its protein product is CAISGRDRSSYEQYF.

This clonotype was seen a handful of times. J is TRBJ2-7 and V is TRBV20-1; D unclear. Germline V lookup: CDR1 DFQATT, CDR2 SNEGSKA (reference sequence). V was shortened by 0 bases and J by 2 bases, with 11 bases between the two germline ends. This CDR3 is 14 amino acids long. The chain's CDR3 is CSARDLDHPYEQYF. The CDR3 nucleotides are TGCAGTGCTAGAGATCTGGACCATCCCTACGAGCAGTACTTC.

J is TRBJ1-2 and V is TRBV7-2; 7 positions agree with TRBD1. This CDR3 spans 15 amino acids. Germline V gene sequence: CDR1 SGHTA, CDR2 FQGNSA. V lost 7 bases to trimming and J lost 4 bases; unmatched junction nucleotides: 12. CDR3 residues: CASNPTGTGSYGYTF. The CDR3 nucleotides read TGTGCCAGCAACCCGACAGGGACGGGGAGCTATGGCTACACCTTC.

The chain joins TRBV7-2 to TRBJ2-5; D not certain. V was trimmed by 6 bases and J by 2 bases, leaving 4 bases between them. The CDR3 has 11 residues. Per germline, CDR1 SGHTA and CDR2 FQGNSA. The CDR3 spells CASRRQETQYF. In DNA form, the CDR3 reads TGTGCCAGCAGGCGGCAAGAGACCCAGTACTTC.

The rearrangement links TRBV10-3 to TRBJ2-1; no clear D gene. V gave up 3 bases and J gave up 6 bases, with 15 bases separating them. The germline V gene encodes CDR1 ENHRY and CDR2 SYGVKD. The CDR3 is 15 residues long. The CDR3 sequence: CAISDGGLQTNEQFF. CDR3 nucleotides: TGTGCCATCAGTGATGGTGGGCTACAGACCAATGAGCAGTTCTTC.

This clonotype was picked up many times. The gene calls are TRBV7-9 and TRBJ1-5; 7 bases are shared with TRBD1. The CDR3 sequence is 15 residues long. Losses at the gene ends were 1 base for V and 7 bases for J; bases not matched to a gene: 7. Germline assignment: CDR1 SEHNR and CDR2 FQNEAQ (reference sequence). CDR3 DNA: TGTGCCAGCAGCTTAGATACCATAGGGGGCCAGCCCCAGCATTTT. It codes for CASSLDTIGGQPQHF.

The CDR3 loop reads CASSLGIGGGYGYTF. DNA of the CDR3: TGTGCCAGCAGCTTAGGAATTGGGGGTGGCTATGGCTACACCTTC. The chain recombines TRBV7-2 with TRBJ1-2; TRBD1 might be the D (5 bases). Trimming cost V 1 base and J 4 bases, with 13 bases left between them. Germline CDR1 is SGHTA and CDR2 is FQGNSA. CDR3 length equals 15 residues.

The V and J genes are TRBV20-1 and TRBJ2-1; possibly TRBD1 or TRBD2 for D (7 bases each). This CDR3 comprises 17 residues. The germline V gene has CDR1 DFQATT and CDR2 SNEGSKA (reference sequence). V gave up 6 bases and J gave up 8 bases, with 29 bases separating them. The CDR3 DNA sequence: TGCAGTGCCGAGGGGGCAGGGCGGGAGTCTAAGTTGGATGAGCAGTTCTTC. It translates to CSAEGAGRESKLDEQFF.

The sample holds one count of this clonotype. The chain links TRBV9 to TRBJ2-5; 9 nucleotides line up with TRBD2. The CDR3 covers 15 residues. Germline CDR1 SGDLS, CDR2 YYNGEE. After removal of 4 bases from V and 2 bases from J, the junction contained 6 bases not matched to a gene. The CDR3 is CASSRGGAGQETQYF. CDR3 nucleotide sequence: TGTGCCAGCAGCCGCGGGGGGGCCGGACAAGAGACCCAGTACTTC.

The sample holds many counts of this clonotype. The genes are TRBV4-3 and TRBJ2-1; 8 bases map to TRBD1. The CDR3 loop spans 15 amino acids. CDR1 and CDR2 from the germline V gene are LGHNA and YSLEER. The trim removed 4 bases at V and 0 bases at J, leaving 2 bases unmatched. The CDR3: CASSPDRASYNEQFF. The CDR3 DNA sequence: TGCGCCAGCAGCCCGGACAGGGCCTCCTACAATGAGCAGTTCTTC.

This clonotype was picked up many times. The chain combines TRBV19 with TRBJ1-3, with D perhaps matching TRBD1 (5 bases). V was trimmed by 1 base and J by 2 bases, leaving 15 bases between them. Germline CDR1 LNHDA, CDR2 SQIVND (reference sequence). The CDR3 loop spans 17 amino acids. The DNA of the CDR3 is TGTGCCAGTAGTATAGTTCGAGGGACGATGCCTGGAAACACCATATATTTT. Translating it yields CASSIVRGTMPGNTIYF. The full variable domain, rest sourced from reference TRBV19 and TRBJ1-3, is DGGITQSPKYLFRKEGQNVTLSCEQNLNHDAMYWYRQDPGQGLRLIYYSQIVNDFQKGDIAEGYSVSREKKESFPLTVTSAQKNPTAFYLCASSIVRGTMPGNTIYFGEGSWLTVV.

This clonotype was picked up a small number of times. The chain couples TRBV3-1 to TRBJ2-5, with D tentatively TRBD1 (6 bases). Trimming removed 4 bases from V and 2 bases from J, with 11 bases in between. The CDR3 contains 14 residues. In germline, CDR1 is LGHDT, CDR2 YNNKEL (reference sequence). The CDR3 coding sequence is TGTGCCAGCAGCCTGGGGGCTCGACAAGAGACCCAGTACTTC. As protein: CASSLGARQETQYF.

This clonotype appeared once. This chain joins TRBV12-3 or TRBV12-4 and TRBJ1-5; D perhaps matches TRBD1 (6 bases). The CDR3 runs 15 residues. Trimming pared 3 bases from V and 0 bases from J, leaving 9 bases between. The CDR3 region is CASSFGQHSNQPQHF. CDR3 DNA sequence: TGTGCCAGCAGTTTTGGACAGCATAGCAATCAGCCCCAGCATTTT.

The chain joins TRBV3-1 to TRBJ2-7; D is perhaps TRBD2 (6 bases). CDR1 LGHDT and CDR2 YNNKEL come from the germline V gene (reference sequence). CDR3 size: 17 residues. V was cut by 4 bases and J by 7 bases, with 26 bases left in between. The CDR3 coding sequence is TGTGCCAGCAGCCTGACTGCGGGGCCAGGGAGAATTTATGAGCAGTACTTC. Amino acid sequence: CASSLTAGPGRIYEQYF.